This TCR beta chain came from a study of ipilimumab plus nivolumab after autologous stem cell transplantation. Across the whole study: Median doses per patient: roughly five ipilimumab, under 10 nivolumab. Findings and limits, study-wide: Authors suggest TCR repertoire, Treg phenotype and gut microbiota support further study.

As regards this clone: Its antigen is unidentified.

Method: immunoSEQ multiplex PCR; TCRdb's copy keeps in-frame clones and lacks some. The sample holds 8,500 to 11,000 clones, just under 80% seen once. The CDR3 length is 15 residues. Germline V gene sequence: CDR1 SNHLY, CDR2 FYNNEI. Trimming removed 8 bases from V and 6 bases from J; junction bases left unmatched: 10. Starting 14 to 28 days after autologous transplant, ipilimumab 1 mg/kg was given. Dosing: nivolumab 3 mg/kg IV, weeks 1, 4, 7, 10, then every two weeks to week 26. The input for sequencing was PBMCs, taken in a trial of ipilimumab plus nivolumab as post-transplant consolidation. The chain couples TRBV2 to TRBJ1-6, with 7 bases fitting TRBD1. The TCR originated in a male donor with diffuse large B-cell lymphoma. CDR3 residues: CASRGQERTNSPLHF. DNA for the CDR3: TGTGCCAGCCGAGGACAGGAAAGAACTAATTCACCCCTCCACTTT.